This is a list of T cell receptor beta chains from one sample in a study of T cells in Graves' hyperthyroidism and ophthalmopathy. TCRdb processed the multiplex PCR reads anew with MiXCR; each CDR3 protein has one entry. The sample lists roughly 500,000 distinct CDR3 sequences, around a quarter occurring once. Sequencing used blood. Receptors were obtained from a woman in her twenties or thirties with Graves' ophthalmopathy. CDR3s include the opening cysteine and the closing phenylalanine or tryptophan. D genes are given only for firm matches. Part of the rows lack a size; the others show once, few, many or a class for expanded clones.

d_call	j_call	clone_size	v_call	cdr3_nt	cdr3_aa
-	TRBJ1-5	many	TRBV2	TGTGCCAGCAGTGTACAGGGAAGAGGGCAGCCCCAGCATTTT	CASSVQGRGQPQHF
TRBD1	TRBJ2-7	-	TRBV5-1	TGCGCCAGCAGCTTGGTCGGACAGGACTACGAGCAGTACTTC	CASSLVGQDYEQYF
-	TRBJ2-2	many	TRBV24-1	TGTGCCACCAGTGCACCGGGACGTGGAACCGGGGAGCTGTTTTTT	CATSAPGRGTGELFF
-	TRBJ1-2	-	TRBV6-1	TGTGCCAGCAGTGAAGGGGTAGACCCTAGCTATGGCTACACCTTC	CASSEGVDPSYGYTF
-	TRBJ2-7	many	TRBV6-1	TGTGCCAGCAGTGCCCAGGAAAGTTACGAGCAGTACTTC	CASSAQESYEQYF
-	TRBJ1-1	many	TRBV5-1	TGCGCCAGCAGCTTGGGGGAGGGGTCGTGGACTGAAGCTTTCTTT	CASSLGEGSWTEAFF
-	TRBJ1-1	-	TRBV29-1	TGCAGCGTTTTTCGGGGGCGGGTAGACACTGAAGCTTTCTTT	CSVFRGRVDTEAFF
TRBD1	TRBJ2-7	many	TRBV18	TGTGCCAGCTCACCCTGGACAGGCCGAGAGCAGTACTTC	CASSPWTGREQYF
TRBD2	TRBJ2-4	-	TRBV6-1	TGTGCCAGCAGCAGGGCTAGCGGGGGGGAAAACATTCAGTACTTC	CASSRASGGENIQYF
-	TRBJ1-5	many	TRBV10-1	TGCGCCAGCAGTGTGCCAGGGACAAACCATAGCAATCAGCCCCAGCATTTT	CASSVPGTNHSNQPQHF
-	TRBJ1-1	many	TRBV29-1	TGCAGCGTTGAAGACAGGAGCCCGAACACTGAAGCTTTCTTT	CSVEDRSPNTEAFF
TRBD1	TRBJ1-5	-	TRBV6-4	TGTGCCAGCAGTGACCCGGGACAGCTGGCCCCGAGCCCCAATCAGCCCCAGCATTTT	CASSDPGQLAPSPNQPQHF
TRBD1	TRBJ1-2	few	TRBV5-1	TGCGCCAGCAGCTTGGGCGGGACAGGGGAAACGGGCTACACCTTC	CASSLGGTGETGYTF
TRBD2	TRBJ2-7	many	TRBV5-1	TGCGCCAGCAGCTTCTCGGGGGGAGCTGGTTACGAGCAGTACTTC	CASSFSGGAGYEQYF
-	TRBJ1-1	-	TRBV20-1	TGCAGTGCTAGTGGGACCGAGGGGGACGTGATGAACACTGAAGCTTTCTTT	CSASGTEGDVMNTEAFF
TRBD1	TRBJ2-7	many	TRBV7-9	TGTGCCAGCAGCCCGCCGACAGGGTCCACCGAGCAGTACTTC	CASSPPTGSTEQYF
TRBD1	TRBJ1-2	many	TRBV13	TGTGCCAGCAGCCCCAACACAGGGGACCGTGGCTACACCTTC	CASSPNTGDRGYTF
-	TRBJ2-3	-	TRBV19	TGTGCCAGTAGTATTCAGGGTTTATCGGTCAGAGATACGCAGTATTTT	CASSIQGLSVRDTQYF
TRBD2	TRBJ2-5	few	TRBV30	TGTGCCTGGAGTGAGGGGGACAGCGGGGGGAAAGAGACCCAGTACTTC	CAWSEGDSGGKETQYF
-	TRBJ1-5	many	TRBV28	TGTGCCAGCAGTCACCCTGGACAGATTTATAGCAATCAGCCCCAGCATTTT	CASSHPGQIYSNQPQHF
-	TRBJ1-5	-	TRBV18	TGTGCCAGCTCGCATAGACAGCTCAATCAGCCCCAGCATTTT	CASSHRQLNQPQHF
-	TRBJ2-7	-	TRBV28	TGTGCCAGCAGTCCAGCGAGCGGCGGCACCTACGAGCAGTACTTC	CASSPASGGTYEQYF
-	TRBJ2-5	few	TRBV11-2	TGTGCCAGCAGCTTACCGGGACTAGAGACCCAGTACTTC	CASSLPGLETQYF
-	TRBJ2-3	-	TRBV6-2/TRBV6-3	TGTGCCAGCAGTTTACTCGATCAAGATACGCAGTATTTT	CASSLLDQDTQYF
-	TRBJ1-2	medium-sized	TRBV12-3/TRBV12-4	TGTGCCAGCAGCCACCTCCGGGGTGGCTACACCTTC	CASSHLRGGYTF
-	TRBJ1-2	many	TRBV12-3/TRBV12-4	TGTGCCAGCAGTTTACGGCGGCAGGCAACTAACTATGGCTACACCTTC	CASSLRRQATNYGYTF
TRBD1	TRBJ1-2	-	TRBV5-1	TGCGCCAGCAGCTTGGTGGGGACAGGGACAGGCTACACCTTC	CASSLVGTGTGYTF
-	TRBJ2-2	many	TRBV12-3/TRBV12-4	TGTGCCAGCAGACCGGGACATGACACCGGGGAGCTGTTTTTT	CASRPGHDTGELFF
-	TRBJ1-2	-	TRBV6-1	TGTGCCAGCAGTACGGCAGGGGCGCGGGGCTACACCTTC	CASSTAGARGYTF
-	TRBJ1-1	once	TRBV6-2/TRBV6-3	TGTGCCAGCAGTTACTCGAACAGGGAAGGAACTGAAGCTTTCTTT	CASSYSNREGTEAFF
-	TRBJ1-1	many	TRBV5-1	TGCGCCAGCAGCTTGTGGTCCGGGAACACTGAAGCTTTCTTT	CASSLWSGNTEAFF
-	TRBJ2-7	-	TRBV6-1	TGTGCCAGCAGTGAAGGGACCGGTTGGAACGAGCAGTACTTC	CASSEGTGWNEQYF
-	TRBJ1-1	many	TRBV5-6	TGTGCCAGCAGCTTGGGGGGCTTCGGGACTGAAGCTTTCTTT	CASSLGGFGTEAFF
-	TRBJ2-2	-	TRBV11-2	TGTGCCAGCAGCCAGCCCTTGGGGGACATCTCGAACACCGGGGAGCTGTTTTTT	CASSQPLGDISNTGELFF
-	TRBJ2-7	few	TRBV6-1	TGTGCCAGCAGTCCCACAGGATACGAGCTGTACTTC	CASSPTGYELYF
-	TRBJ1-2	many	TRBV27	TGTGCCAGCAGTCCGGGGGGGGCGCGGGGCTACACCTTC	CASSPGGARGYTF
-	TRBJ1-2	many	TRBV27	TGTGCCAGCAAGTCGCCAGGGCAGTATGGCTACACCTTC	CASKSPGQYGYTF
TRBD1	TRBJ1-5	many	TRBV6-1	TGTGCCAGCAGTGCGGGACAGGCTAGCAATCAGCCCCAGCATTTT	CASSAGQASNQPQHF
-	TRBJ1-5	-	TRBV18	TGTGCCAGCTCACCACGGGAGGATCAGCCCCAGCATTTT	CASSPREDQPQHF
-	TRBJ2-3	many	TRBV5-1	TGCGCCAGCAGAGTCGGGGAGGGCACAGATACGCAGTATTTT	CASRVGEGTDTQYF
TRBD1	TRBJ1-2	-	TRBV12-3/TRBV12-4	TGTGCCAGCAGAGCGACAGGGAGTGACTATGGCTACACCTTC	CASRATGSDYGYTF
-	TRBJ1-1	-	TRBV5-1	TGCGCCAACGTTCAGAACACTGAAGCTTTCTTT	CANVQNTEAFF